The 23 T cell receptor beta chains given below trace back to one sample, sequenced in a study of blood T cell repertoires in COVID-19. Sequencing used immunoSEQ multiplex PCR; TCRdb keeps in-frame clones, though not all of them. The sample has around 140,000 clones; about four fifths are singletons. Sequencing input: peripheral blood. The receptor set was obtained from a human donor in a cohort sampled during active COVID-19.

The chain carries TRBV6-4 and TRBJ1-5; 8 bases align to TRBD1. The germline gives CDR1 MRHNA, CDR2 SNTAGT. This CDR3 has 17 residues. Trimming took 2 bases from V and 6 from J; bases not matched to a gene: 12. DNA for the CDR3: TGTGCCAGCAGTGACCCCGGGGGACAGGAGGTAAGTCAGCCCCAGCATTTT. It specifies CASSDPGGQEVSQPQHF.

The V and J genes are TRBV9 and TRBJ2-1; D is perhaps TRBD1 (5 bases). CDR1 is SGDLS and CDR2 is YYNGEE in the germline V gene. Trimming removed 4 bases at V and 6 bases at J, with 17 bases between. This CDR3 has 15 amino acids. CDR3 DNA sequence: TGTGCCAGCAGCACCTCAGGGTTGTCCGGCAATGAGCAGTTCTTC. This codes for CASSTSGLSGNEQFF. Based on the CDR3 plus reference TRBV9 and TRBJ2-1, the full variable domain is DSGVTQTPKHLITATGQRVTLRCSPRSGDLSVYWYQQSLDQGLQFLIQYYNGEERAKGNILERFSAQQFPDLHSELNLSSLELGDSALYFCASSTSGLSGNEQFFGPGTRLTVL.

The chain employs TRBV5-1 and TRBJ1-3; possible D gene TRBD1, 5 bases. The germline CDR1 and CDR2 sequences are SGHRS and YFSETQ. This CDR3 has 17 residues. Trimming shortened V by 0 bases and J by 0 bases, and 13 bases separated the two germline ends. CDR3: CASSLGAGDASGNTIYF. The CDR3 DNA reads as TGCGCCAGCAGCTTGGGAGCGGGGGACGCCTCTGGAAACACCATATATTTT.

CDR3 bases: TGTGCCTATTTTTCGCGGGCGGGGTCCTACGAGCAGTACTTC. Translating it yields CAYFSRAGSYEQYF. This chain connects TRBV30 to TRBJ2-7, with D possibly being TRBD2 (6 bases). Trimming pared 7 bases from V and 1 base from J, leaving 17 bases between. Germline V gene lookup returns CDR1 GTSNPN and CDR2 SVGIG (reference sequence). This CDR3 contains 14 residues.

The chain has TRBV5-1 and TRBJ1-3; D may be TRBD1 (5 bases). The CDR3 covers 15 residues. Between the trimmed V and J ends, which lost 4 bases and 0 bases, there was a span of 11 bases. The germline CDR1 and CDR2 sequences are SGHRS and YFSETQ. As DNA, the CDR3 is TGCGCCAGCAGCGAACAGGCTAACTCTGGAAACACCATATATTTT. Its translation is CASSEQANSGNTIYF.

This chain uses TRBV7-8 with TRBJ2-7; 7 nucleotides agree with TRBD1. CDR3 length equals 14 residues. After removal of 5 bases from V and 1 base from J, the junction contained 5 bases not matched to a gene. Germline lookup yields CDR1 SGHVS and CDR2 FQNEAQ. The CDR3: CASSPTGQSYEQYF. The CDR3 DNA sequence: TGTGCCAGCAGCCCGACGGGACAGTCCTACGAGCAGTACTTC.

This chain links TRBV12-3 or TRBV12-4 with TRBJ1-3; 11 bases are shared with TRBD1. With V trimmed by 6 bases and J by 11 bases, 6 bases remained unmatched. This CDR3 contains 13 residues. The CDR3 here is CASRRDRGGPIYF. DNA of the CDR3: TGTGCCAGCAGGAGGGACAGGGGGGGGCCCATATATTTT.

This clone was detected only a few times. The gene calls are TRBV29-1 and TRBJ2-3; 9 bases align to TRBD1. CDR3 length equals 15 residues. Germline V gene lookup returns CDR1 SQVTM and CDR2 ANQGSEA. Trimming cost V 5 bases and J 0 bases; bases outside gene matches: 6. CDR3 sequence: CSVMDRGLSTDTQYF. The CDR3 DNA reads TGCAGCGTTATGGACAGGGGCCTGAGCACAGATACGCAGTATTTT.

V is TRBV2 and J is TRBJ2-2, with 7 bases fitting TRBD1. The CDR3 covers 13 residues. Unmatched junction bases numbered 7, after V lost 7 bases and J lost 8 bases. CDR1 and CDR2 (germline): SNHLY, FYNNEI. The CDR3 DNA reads TGTGCCAGCAAGGGGGCCCAAACGGGGGAGCTGTTTTTT. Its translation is CASKGAQTGELFF.

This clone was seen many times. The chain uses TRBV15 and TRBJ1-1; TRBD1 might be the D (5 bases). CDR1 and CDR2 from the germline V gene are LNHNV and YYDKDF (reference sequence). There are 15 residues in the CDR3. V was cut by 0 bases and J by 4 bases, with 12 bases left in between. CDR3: CATSREPQVGTEAFF. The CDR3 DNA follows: TGTGCCACCAGCAGAGAACCACAGGTAGGCACTGAAGCTTTCTTT.

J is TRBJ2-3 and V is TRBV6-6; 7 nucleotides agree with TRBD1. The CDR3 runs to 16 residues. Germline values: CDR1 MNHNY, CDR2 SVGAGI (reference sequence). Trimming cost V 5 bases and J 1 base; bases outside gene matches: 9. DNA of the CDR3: TGTGCCAGCAGTCCCCCGGGACAGAGGCGCACAGATACGCAGTATTTT. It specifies CASSPPGQRRTDTQYF.

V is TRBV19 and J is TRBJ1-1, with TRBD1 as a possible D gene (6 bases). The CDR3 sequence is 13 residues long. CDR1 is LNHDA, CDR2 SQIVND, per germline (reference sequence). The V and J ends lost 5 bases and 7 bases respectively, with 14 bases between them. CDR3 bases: TGTGCCAGTAGTGTGGACAGAAATTATGAAGCTTTCTTT. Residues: CASSVDRNYEAFF. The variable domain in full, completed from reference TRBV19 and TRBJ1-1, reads DGGITQSPKYLFRKEGQNVTLSCEQNLNHDAMYWYRQDPGQGLRLIYYSQIVNDFQKGDIAEGYSVSREKKESFPLTVTSAQKNPTAFYLCASSVDRNYEAFFGQGTRLTVV.

This CDR3 is CASSQDGDTQYF. The CDR3, as DNA: TGCGCCAGCAGCCAAGACGGGGATACGCAGTATTTT. The chain carries TRBV4-1 and TRBJ2-3, with no clear D. Germline V gene lookup returns CDR1 MGHRA and CDR2 YSYEKL. The CDR3 has 12 amino acids. Trimming removed 0 bases at V and 6 bases at J, with 4 bases between.

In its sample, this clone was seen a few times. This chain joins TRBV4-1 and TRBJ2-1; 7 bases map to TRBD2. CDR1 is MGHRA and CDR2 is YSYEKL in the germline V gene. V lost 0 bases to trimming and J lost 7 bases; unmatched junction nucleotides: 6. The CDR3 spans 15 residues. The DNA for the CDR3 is TGCGCCAGCAGCCAAGATGCGGGAGAGCTAAATGAGCAGTTCTTC. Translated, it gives CASSQDAGELNEQFF.

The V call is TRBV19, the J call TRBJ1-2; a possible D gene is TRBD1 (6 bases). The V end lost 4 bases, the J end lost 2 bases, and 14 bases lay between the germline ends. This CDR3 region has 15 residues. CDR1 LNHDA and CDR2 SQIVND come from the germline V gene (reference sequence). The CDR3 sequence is CASSTPRGPNYGYTF. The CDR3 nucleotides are TGTGCCAGTAGTACCCCCAGGGGCCCAAACTATGGCTACACCTTC. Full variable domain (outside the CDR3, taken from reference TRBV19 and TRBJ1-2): DGGITQSPKYLFRKEGQNVTLSCEQNLNHDAMYWYRQDPGQGLRLIYYSQIVNDFQKGDIAEGYSVSREKKESFPLTVTSAQKNPTAFYLCASSTPRGPNYGYTFGSGTRLTVV.

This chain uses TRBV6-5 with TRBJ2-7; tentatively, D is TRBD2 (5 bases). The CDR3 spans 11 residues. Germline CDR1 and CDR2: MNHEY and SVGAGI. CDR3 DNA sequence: TGTGCAGGACGTCGGGGCTACGAGCAGTACGTC. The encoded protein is CAGRRGYEQYV.

The CDR3 sequence is CASRYAGRGTNEQFF. CDR3 DNA: TGTGCCAGTAGGTACGCTGGGCGGGGAACCAATGAGCAGTTCTTC. The J gene is TRBJ2-1, the V gene TRBV19; a weak D match, TRBD2 (6 bases). Per the germline V gene, CDR1 is LNHDA and CDR2 is SQIVND (reference sequence). Trimming shortened V by 6 bases and J by 6 bases, and 18 bases separated the two germline ends. The CDR3 is 15 residues long.

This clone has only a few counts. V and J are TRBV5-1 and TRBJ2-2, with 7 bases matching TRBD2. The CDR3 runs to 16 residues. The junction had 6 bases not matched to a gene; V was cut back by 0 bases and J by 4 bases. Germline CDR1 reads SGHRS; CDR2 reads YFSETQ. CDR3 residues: CASSLGASGSTGELFF. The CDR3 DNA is TGCGCCAGCAGCTTGGGGGCTAGCGGATCCACCGGGGAGCTGTTTTTT.

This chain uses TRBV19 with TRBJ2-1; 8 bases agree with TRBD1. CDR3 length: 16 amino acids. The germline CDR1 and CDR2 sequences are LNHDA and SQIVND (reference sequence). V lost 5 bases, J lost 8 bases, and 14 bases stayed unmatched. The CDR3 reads CASSPPRRQGRDEQFF. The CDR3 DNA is TGTGCCAGTAGTCCACCCCGACGACAGGGGCGGGATGAGCAGTTCTTC. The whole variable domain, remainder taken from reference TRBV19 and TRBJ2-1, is DGGITQSPKYLFRKEGQNVTLSCEQNLNHDAMYWYRQDPGQGLRLIYYSQIVNDFQKGDIAEGYSVSREKKESFPLTVTSAQKNPTAFYLCASSPPRRQGRDEQFFGPGTRLTVL.

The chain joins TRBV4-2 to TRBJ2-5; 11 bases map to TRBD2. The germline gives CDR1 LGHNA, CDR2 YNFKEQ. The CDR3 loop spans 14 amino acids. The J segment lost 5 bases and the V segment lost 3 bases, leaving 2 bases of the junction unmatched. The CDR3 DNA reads TGTGCCAGCAGCCAGGCTAGCGGGGGGGAGACCCAGTACTTC. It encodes CASSQASGGETQYF.

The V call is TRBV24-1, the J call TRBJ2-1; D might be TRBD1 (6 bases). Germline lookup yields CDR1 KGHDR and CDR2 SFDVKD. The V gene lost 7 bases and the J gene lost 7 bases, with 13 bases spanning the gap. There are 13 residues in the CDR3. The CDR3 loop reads CATRQGGYNEQFF. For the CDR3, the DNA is TGTGCCACCAGACAGGGCGGGTATAATGAGCAGTTCTTC.

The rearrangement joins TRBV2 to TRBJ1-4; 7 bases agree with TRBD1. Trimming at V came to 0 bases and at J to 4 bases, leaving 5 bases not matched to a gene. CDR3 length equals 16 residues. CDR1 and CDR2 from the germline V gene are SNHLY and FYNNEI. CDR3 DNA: TGTGCCAGCAGTGAAGCGCTTCCAGGGGGTAATGAAAAACTGTTTTTT. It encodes CASSEALPGGNEKLFF. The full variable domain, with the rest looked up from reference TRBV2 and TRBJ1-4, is EPEVTQTPSHQVTQMGQEVILRCVPISNHLYFYWYRQILGQKVEFLVSFYNNEISEKSEIFDDQFSVERPDGSNFTLKIRSTKLEDSAMYFCASSEALPGGNEKLFFGSGTQLSVL.

The DNA for the CDR3 is TGTGCCAGCAGTGACAGAGGTAGCGTGAGCACAGATACGCAGTATTTT. Its protein is CASSDRGSVSTDTQYF. The genes are TRBV2 and TRBJ2-3; D is perhaps TRBD2 (5 bases). Germline lookup yields CDR1 SNHLY and CDR2 FYNNEI. The CDR3 covers 16 residues. V shed 3 bases and J shed 0 bases, with 13 bases lying between them.